Listed below are T cell receptor beta chains from one sample, sequenced in a study of blood T cell repertoires in COVID-19. Assay: immunoSEQ multiplex PCR; the TCRdb copy retains only in-frame clones and omits some. The table has approximately 180,000 clones, approximately 89% seen once; the top ten hold approximately 2.1%. What was sequenced was PBMCs or T cells enriched from blood (not recorded which). These TCRs come from a woman between 40 and 50 years old with acute COVID-19. The CDR3 runs from the conserved cysteine through the conserved F or W. Fields, in order: clone size, J gene, V gene, D gene, CDR3 DNA, CDR3 protein. D genes are given only for firm matches. Size values are once, few and many counts, or a class for expanded clones, and some rows have none.

NA | TRBJ2-3 | TRBV5-5 | TRBD2 | TGTGCCAGCAGCTTTGAGGCAGCGGGGGGGGCAGATACGCAGTATTTT | CASSFEAAGGADTQYF
NA | TRBJ1-4 | TRBV6-5 | NA | TGTGCCAGCAGCGACGGAGGGGCGAATGAAAAACTGTTTTTT | CASSDGGANEKLFF
NA | TRBJ2-7 | TRBV5-1 | NA | TGCGCCAGCAGCTTGGTGGTTAGCGGCGAGCAGTACTTC | CASSLVVSGEQYF
NA | TRBJ1-6 | TRBV3-1/TRBV3-2 | TRBD1 | TGTGCCAGCAGACCGAGACAGGGTCTAAGCTCCTATAATTCACCCCTCCACTTT | CASRPRQGLSSYNSPLHF
NA | TRBJ2-2 | TRBV7-9 | NA | TGTGCCAGCAGCGAGGTGGCCACCGGGGAGCTGTTTTTT | CASSEVATGELFF
NA | TRBJ2-7 | TRBV5-4 | NA | TGTGCCAGCAGCTCCGCGGGTCCCCTTTACGAGCAGTACTTC | CASSSAGPLYEQYF
NA | TRBJ2-1 | TRBV4-3 | NA | TGCGCCAGCAGCCAAGACTCCGACAATGAGCAGTTCTTC | CASSQDSDNEQFF
NA | TRBJ2-3 | TRBV9 | NA | TGTGCCAGCAGCGTGGCTTTTAGCGGACTAAGCACAGATACGCAGTATTTT | CASSVAFSGLSTDTQYF
NA | TRBJ1-4 | TRBV10-3 | NA | TGTGCCATCAGTGACCAGGGAAGAACTAATGAAAAACTGTTTTTT | CAISDQGRTNEKLFF
NA | TRBJ1-4 | TRBV7-9 | NA | TGTGCCAGCAGCCATGACGGAGCGGGTAATGAAAAACTGTTTTTT | CASSHDGAGNEKLFF
NA | TRBJ2-7 | TRBV5-8 | NA | TGTGCCAGCAGCTTGGTGGGACTGATATACGAGCAGTACTTC | CASSLVGLIYEQYF
NA | TRBJ1-1 | TRBV12-3/TRBV12-4 | NA | TGTGCCAGCGGGGCAGGGAAGAACACTGAAGCTTTCTTT | CASGAGKNTEAFF
NA | TRBJ2-3 | TRBV9 | TRBD2 | TGTGCCAGCAACGGGGGGGCTAGCACAGATACGCAGTATTTT | CASNGGASTDTQYF
NA | TRBJ2-3 | TRBV29-1 | TRBD2 | TGCAGCGGTACTAGCGCTAGCACAGATACGCAGTATTTT | CSGTSASTDTQYF
NA | TRBJ2-1 | TRBV9 | TRBD2 | TGTGCCAGCAGCTCCTTAGCGGGGGGGGCCTACAATGAGCAGTTCTTC | CASSSLAGGAYNEQFF
NA | TRBJ2-7 | TRBV19 | NA | TGTGCCAGTACCTCGATGGGGGGAGACTCCTACGAGCAGTACTTC | CASTSMGGDSYEQYF
NA | TRBJ2-5 | TRBV5-1 | TRBD2 | TGCGCCAGCAGCTTGGGACTAGCGGGAGGGGTAGGAGAGACCCAGTACTTC | CASSLGLAGGVGETQYF
NA | TRBJ2-5 | TRBV7-6 | TRBD2 | TGTGCCAGCAGCTTACTCCCATCTAGCGGGCAACAAGAGACCCAGTACTTC | CASSLLPSSGQQETQYF
NA | TRBJ1-4 | TRBV19 | TRBD1 | TGTGCCAGTAGTGCGTCGACAGGGGGCCGTGAAAAACTGTTTTTT | CASSASTGGREKLFF
NA | TRBJ2-3 | TRBV7-3 | NA | TGTGCCAGCAGCTTAACGGGAGCGGTAGATACGCAGTATTTT | CASSLTGAVDTQYF
once | TRBJ2-7 | TRBV4-1 | NA | TGCGCCAGCAGCCAAGATCCCCCGGTGGGCCAATCCTACGAGCAGTACTTC | CASSQDPPVGQSYEQYF
NA | TRBJ1-2 | TRBV19 | TRBD1 | TGTGCCAGCGTGCCACAGGGGGCTTATGGCTACACCTTC | CASVPQGAYGYTF
NA | TRBJ2-1 | TRBV10-3 | TRBD2 | TGTGCCATCAGTGAGGCTAGCGGGAGTAGGGATGAGCAGTTCTTC | CAISEASGSRDEQFF
NA | TRBJ1-4 | TRBV19 | NA | TGTGCCAGTGCTACCGAACCCGAGGAAAAACTGTTTTTT | CASATEPEEKLFF
NA | TRBJ1-2 | TRBV27 | TRBD1 | TGTGCCAGCAGTTCCCATGACAGGGGAGGCTACACCTTC | CASSSHDRGGYTF
NA | TRBJ1-4 | TRBV27 | TRBD1 | TGTGCCAGCAGTTATATGACAGGGGCGACCGAAAAACTGTTTTTT | CASSYMTGATEKLFF
NA | TRBJ2-2 | TRBV11-2 | TRBD1 | TGTGCCACCCAACAGGGGGCGGTCACCGGGGAGCTGTTTTTT | CATQQGAVTGELFF
NA | TRBJ1-2 | TRBV5-1 | NA | TGCGCCAGCAGTGTGGACAGCCGCGCGAGAAGCTACACCTTC | CASSVDSRARSYTF
NA | TRBJ1-2 | TRBV12-5 | NA | TGTGCTAGTGCCCCGGAAAACAGGGATGGCTACACCTTC | CASAPENRDGYTF
NA | TRBJ1-6 | TRBV10-2 | TRBD1 | TGCGCCAGCAGTGAGCCCCAAGGACAGGGGAATTCACCCCTCCACTTT | CASSEPQGQGNSPLHF
NA | TRBJ2-3 | TRBV2 | NA | TGTGCCAGCAGCGCTTTGAGGGTCACAGATACGCAGTATTTT | CASSALRVTDTQYF
once | TRBJ2-5 | TRBV19 | NA | TGTGCCAGTAGTATTCTGGCCCAAGAGACCCAGTACTTC | CASSILAQETQYF
NA | TRBJ2-7 | TRBV6-5 | NA | TGTGCCAGCGGGGCGGAATCCTACGAGCAGTACTTC | CASGAESYEQYF
NA | TRBJ2-2 | TRBV19 | TRBD1 | TGTGCCAGTAGTATGCCCGGGACAGCTAACACCGGGGAGCTGTTTTTT | CASSMPGTANTGELFF
NA | TRBJ2-5 | TRBV15 | TRBD1 | TGTGCCACCAGTCTCCCGTGGACAGGGTACCCAGAGACCCAGTACTTC | CATSLPWTGYPETQYF
NA | TRBJ1-5 | TRBV2 | NA | TGTGCCAGCAGTGCGGGACAACTTCAGCCCCAGCATTTT | CASSAGQLQPQHF
NA | TRBJ2-7 | TRBV2 | NA | TGTGCCAGCAGGACTAGAACCTACGAGCAGTACTTC | CASRTRTYEQYF
once | TRBJ1-1 | TRBV6-2/TRBV6-3 | NA | TGTGCCAGCAGTTACGAGGGAATGAACACTGAAGCTTTCTTT | CASSYEGMNTEAFF